Listed below are T cell receptor beta chains from one sample, sequenced in a study of shared clonotypes between healthy human individuals. Assay: immunoSEQ multiplex PCR; the TCRdb copy retains only in-frame clones and omits some. Of over 2 million clones in the sample, 85% to 95% were seen once. Sequencing input: naive CD4+ T cells from PBMCs. The receptor set was obtained from a young man in good health. Some clones in this sample may be carry-over from other donors' samples. The CDR3 runs from the conserved cysteine through the conserved F or W.

V: TRBV7-6; J: TRBJ2-7; CDR3: CASSLVDGAAYEQYF
V: TRBV27; J: TRBJ2-3; CDR3: CASGRGTDTQYF
V: TRBV5-3; J: TRBJ1-1; CDR3: CARSLTYYGGLGTEAFF
V: TRBV18; J: TRBJ2-5; CDR3: CASSPPREGRRGYDQETQYF
V: TRBV18; J: TRBJ1-4; CDR3: CASSPSTGGVDEKLFF
V: TRBV9; J: TRBJ2-3; CDR3: CASSVAILTGTDTQYF
V: TRBV7-2; J: TRBJ2-3; CDR3: CASSFGQSDTQYF
V: TRBV9; J: TRBJ2-5; CDR3: CASSRAPGAETQYF
V: TRBV7-9; J: TRBJ2-3; CDR3: CASSVLASTDTQYF
V: TRBV5-4; J: TRBJ2-5; CDR3: CASSLAGTVKETQYF
V: TRBV7-2; J: TRBJ2-3; CDR3: CASSFTIRVAGESTDTQYF
V: TRBV27; J: TRBJ2-5; CDR3: CASTHWGTGGIETQYF
V: TRBV11-3; J: TRBJ2-1; CDR3: CASSLGGYNEQFF